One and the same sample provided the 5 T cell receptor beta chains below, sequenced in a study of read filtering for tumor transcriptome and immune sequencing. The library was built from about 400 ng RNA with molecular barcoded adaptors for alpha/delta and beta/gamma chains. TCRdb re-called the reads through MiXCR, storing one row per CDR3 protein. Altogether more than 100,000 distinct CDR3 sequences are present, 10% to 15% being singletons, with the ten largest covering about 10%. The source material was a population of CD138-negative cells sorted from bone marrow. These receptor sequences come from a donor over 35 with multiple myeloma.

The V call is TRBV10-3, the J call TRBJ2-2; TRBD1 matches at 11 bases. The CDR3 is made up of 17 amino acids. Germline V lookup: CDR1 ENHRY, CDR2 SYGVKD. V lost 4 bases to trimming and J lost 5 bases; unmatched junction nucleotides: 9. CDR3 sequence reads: CAISASPRDRGTGELFF. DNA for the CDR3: TGTGCCATCAGTGCGTCTCCCCGGGACAGGGGGACCGGGGAGCTGTTTTTT.

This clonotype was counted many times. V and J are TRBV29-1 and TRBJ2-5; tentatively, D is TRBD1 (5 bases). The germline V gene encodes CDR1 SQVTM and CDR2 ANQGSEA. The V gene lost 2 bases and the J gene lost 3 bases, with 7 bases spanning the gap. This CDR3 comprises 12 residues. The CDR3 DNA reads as TGCAGCGTTGAACAGGGCAAAGAGACCCAGTACTTC. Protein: CSVEQGKETQYF.

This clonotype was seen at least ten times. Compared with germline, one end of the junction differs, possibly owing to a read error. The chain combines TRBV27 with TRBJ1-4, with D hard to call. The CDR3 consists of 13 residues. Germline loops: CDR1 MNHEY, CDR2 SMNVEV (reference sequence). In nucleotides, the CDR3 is TGTGCCAGCAGTCTATCCACGGGGGAAAAACTGTTTTTT. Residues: CASSLSTGEKLFF.

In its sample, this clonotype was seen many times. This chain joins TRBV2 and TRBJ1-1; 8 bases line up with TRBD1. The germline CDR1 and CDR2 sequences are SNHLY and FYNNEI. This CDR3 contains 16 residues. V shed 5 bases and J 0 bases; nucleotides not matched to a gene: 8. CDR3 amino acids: CASSPWGQAMNTEAFF. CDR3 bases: TGTGCCAGCAGTCCCTGGGGACAGGCCATGAACACTGAAGCTTTCTTT.

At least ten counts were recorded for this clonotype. CDR3 sequence reads: CASSPISQTGELFF. DNA of the CDR3: TGTGCCAGCTCACCAATTTCCCAGACCGGGGAGCTGTTTTTT. This rearrangement joins TRBV18 to TRBJ2-2; no definite D call. Deletions cut 2 bases from V and 5 bases from J, with 9 bases between. This CDR3 is built from 14 residues. The germline gives CDR1 KGHSH, CDR2 LQKENI.